Following are 2 T cell receptor beta chains from one sample sequenced in a study of shared clonotypes between healthy human individuals. Naivety among CD8 cells was defined by CD45RO negativity and positive CCR7 selection, thereby excluding terminally differentiated effector memory CD45RA+ cells. Repertoires were generated with immunoSEQ multiplex PCR, while TCRdb's copy carries only in-frame clones and drops some. This table has about 2.1 million clones, roughly 91% appearing once. The sequenced material came from naive CD8+ T cells from PBMCs. All receptors derive from a man in his late teens or twenties in good health. Some clones in this sample may be carry-over from other donors' samples.

CDR3 protein: CSVRIPGRKGYTF. CDR3 nucleotide sequence: TGCAGCGTCAGAATTCCCGGGAGGAAAGGCTACACCTTC. The chain carries TRBV29-1 and TRBJ1-2; no reliable D call. The V gene lost 6 bases and the J gene lost 8 bases, with 19 bases spanning the gap. The CDR3 extends over 13 amino acids. The V gene's germline CDR1 is SQVTM and CDR2 ANQGSEA.

The V gene is TRBV5-6, the J gene TRBJ2-7; 11 bases agree with TRBD2. Looked up from germline, CDR1 is SGHDT and CDR2 is YYEEEE. The CDR3 sequence is 15 residues long. Trimming at V came to 4 bases and at J to 3 bases, leaving 6 bases not matched to a gene. The CDR3 DNA sequence: TGTGCCAGCAGCCAAACTAGCGGGGGTTACTACGAGCAGTACTTC. Protein sequence: CASSQTSGGYYEQYF.